The following is a TCR beta chain sequence with its context. Assay used: immunoSEQ multiplex PCR; TCRdb lists only in-frame clones, some missing. This sample has fewer than 85,000 clones, with around 89% found just once. These data belong to a study of T cell changes during pregnancy in multiple sclerosis. This TCR derives from a female donor with multiple sclerosis, enrolled in a pregnancy study. The material sequenced was peripheral blood, taken before pregnancy.

As DNA, the CDR3 is TGTGCCAGCAGCGAACGACAGGGTACGACGAACACTGAAGCTTTCTTT. Encoded protein: CASSERQGTTNTEAFF. The chain recombines TRBV9 with TRBJ1-1; 7 nucleotides line up with TRBD1. The germline gives CDR1 SGDLS, CDR2 YYNGEE. Trimming cost V 3 bases and J 1 base; bases outside gene matches: 9. The CDR3 is 16 amino acids.